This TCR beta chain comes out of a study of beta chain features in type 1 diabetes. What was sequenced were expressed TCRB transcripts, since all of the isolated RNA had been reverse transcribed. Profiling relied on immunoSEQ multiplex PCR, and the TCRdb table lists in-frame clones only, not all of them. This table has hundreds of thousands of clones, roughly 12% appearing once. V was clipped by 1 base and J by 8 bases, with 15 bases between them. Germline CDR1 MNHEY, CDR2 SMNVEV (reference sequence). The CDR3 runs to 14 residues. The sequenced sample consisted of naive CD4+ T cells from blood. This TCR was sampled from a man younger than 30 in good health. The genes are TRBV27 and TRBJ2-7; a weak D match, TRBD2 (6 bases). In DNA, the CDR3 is TGTGCCAGCAGTTTATGGGGGGAGGTCGGGAAGCAGTACTTC. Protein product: CASSLWGEVGKQYF.